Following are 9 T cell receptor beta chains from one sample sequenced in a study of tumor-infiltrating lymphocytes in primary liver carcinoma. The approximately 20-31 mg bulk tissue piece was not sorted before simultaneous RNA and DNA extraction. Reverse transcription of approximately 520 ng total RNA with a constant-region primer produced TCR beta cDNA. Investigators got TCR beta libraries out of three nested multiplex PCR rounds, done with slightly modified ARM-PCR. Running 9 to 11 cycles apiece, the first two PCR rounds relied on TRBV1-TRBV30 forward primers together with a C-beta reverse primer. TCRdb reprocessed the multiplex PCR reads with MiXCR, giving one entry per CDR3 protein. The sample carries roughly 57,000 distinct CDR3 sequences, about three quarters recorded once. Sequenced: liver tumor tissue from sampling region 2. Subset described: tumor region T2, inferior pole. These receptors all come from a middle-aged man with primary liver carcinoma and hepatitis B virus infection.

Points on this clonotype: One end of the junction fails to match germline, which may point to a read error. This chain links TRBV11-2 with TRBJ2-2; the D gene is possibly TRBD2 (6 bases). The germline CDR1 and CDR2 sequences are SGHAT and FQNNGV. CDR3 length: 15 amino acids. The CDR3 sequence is CAGSCAGSNTGELFF. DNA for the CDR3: TGTGCCGGCAGCTGTGCGGGATCGAATACCGGGGAGCTGTTTTTT. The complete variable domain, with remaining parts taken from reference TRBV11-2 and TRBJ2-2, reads EAGVAQSPRYKIIEKRQSVAFWCNPISGHATLYWYQQILGQGPKLLIQFQNNGVVDDSQLPKDRFSAERLKGVDSTLKIQPAKLEDSAVYLCAGSCAGSNTGELFFGEGSRLTVL.

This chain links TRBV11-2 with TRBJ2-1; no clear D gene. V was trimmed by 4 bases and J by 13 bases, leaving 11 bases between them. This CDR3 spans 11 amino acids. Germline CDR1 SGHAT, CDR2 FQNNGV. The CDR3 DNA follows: TGTGCCAGCAGCTCCTTAGGGCTCCAGTTCTTC. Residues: CASSSLGLQFF.

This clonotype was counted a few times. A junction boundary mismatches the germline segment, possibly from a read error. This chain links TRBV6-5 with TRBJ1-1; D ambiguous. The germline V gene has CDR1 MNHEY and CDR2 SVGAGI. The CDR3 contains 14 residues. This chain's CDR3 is CASSTPRFNTEALF. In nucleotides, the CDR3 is TGTGCCAGCAGTACTCCAAGGTTTAACACTGAAGCCTTGTTT.

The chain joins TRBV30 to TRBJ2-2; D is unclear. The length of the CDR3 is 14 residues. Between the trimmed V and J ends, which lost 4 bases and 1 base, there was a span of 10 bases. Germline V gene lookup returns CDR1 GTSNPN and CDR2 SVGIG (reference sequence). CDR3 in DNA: TGTGCCTGGAAAACGGTGAGGAACACCGGGGAGCTGTTTTTT. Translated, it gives CAWKTVRNTGELFF.

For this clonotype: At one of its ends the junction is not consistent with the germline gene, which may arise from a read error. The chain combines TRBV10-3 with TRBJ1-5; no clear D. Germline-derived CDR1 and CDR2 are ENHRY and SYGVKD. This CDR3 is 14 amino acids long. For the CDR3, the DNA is TGCGCCATCAGTGAGTATGAGGACGATCTGCCCCAGCATTTT. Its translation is CAISEYEDDLPQHF.

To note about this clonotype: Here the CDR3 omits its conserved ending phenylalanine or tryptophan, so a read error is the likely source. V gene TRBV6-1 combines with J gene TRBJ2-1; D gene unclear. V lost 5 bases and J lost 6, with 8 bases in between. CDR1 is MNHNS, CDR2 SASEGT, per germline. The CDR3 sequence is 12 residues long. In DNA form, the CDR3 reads TGTGCCAGCAGTTTGTGCGGCAATGAGCAGTTCCTC. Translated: CASSLCGNEQFL.

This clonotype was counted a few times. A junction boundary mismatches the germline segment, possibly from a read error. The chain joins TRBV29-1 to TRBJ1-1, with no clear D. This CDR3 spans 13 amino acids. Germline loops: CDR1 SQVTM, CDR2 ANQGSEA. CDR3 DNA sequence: TGCAGCGTCGTCCATTCCATGAACAATGAAGCTTTCTTT. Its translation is CSVVHSMNNEAFF.

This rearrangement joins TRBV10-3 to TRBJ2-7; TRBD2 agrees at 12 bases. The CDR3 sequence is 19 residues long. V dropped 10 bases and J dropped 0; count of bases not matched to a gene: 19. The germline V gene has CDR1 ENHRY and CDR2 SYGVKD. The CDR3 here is CANTKRSGLAGWFSYEQYF. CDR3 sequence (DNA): TGTGCCAACACCAAACGATCAGGACTAGCGGGATGGTTCTCCTACGAGCAGTACTTC.

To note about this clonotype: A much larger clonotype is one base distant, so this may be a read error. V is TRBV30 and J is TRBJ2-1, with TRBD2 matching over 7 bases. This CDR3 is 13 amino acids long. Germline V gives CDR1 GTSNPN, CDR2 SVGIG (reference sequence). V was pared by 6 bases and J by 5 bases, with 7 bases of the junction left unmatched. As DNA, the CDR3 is TGTGCCTGTAGTTCCAGCGGGAACAATGAGCAGTTCTTC. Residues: CACSSSGNNEQFF.